The rows below give T cell receptor beta chains drawn from one sample of a study of vaccination and CD4 T cells after COVID-19. TCRdb used MiXCR to reprocess the PCR reads, holding one entry per CDR3 protein. Seen here are about 6,800 distinct CDR3 sequences, around three fifths observed once, and the top ten hold roughly 23%. Which antigens these TCRs recognize remains unknown. The specimen sequenced was CD4+ T cells from blood, cultured in vitro. These receptor sequences come from a human donor in good health. Each CDR3 is given with its conserved first and last residue. The order of the fields is J gene, clone size, D gene, V gene, CDR3 protein, CDR3 DNA. A D gene is named only where the DNA matches it firmly. Where a row states a size, it is once, few, many or the class of an expanded clone; other rows omit it.

>TRBJ1-6|few|NA|TRBV6-2/TRBV6-3
CASSYVGFGNSPLHF
TGTGCCAGCAGTTACGTAGGTTTCGGGAATTCACCCCTCCACTTT
>TRBJ2-1|NA|TRBD2|TRBV27
CASSRLAGGEQFF
TGTGCCAGCAGTAGACTAGCGGGAGGGGAGCAGTTCTTC
>TRBJ2-3|once|TRBD1|TRBV7-8
CASRPGQGSTDTQYF
TGTGCCAGCAGACCAGGACAGGGGTCAACAGATACGCAGTATTTT
>TRBJ1-1|once|NA|TRBV10-3
CAISESGVLNTEAFF
TGTGCCATCAGTGAGTCGGGCGTTCTAAACACTGAAGCTTTCTTT
>TRBJ2-1|NA|TRBD2|TRBV28
CASSSERGSSYNEQFF
TGTGCCAGCAGTTCCGAGCGGGGGAGCTCCTACAATGAGCAGTTCTTC
>TRBJ2-7|few|NA|TRBV27
CASSFQGLGYEQYF
TGTGCCAGCAGTTTCCAGGGGTTAGGGTACGAGCAGTACTTC
>TRBJ1-1|NA|NA|TRBV6-1
CASRGAGNTEAFF
TGTGCCAGCAGGGGGGCCGGGAACACTGAAGCTTTCTTT
>TRBJ1-5|NA|NA|TRBV6-2/TRBV6-3
CASSYLQGGFINQPQHF
TGTGCCAGCAGTTACCTACAGGGAGGTTTCATCAATCAGCCCCAGCATTTT
>TRBJ2-4|NA|NA|TRBV20-1
CSASLEQSIQYF
TGCAGTGCTAGCCTAGAGCAGAGCATTCAGTACTTC
>TRBJ2-7|once|NA|TRBV12-3/TRBV12-4
CASSSGTSYEQYF
TGTGCCAGCAGTTCGGGGACCTCCTACGAGCAGTACTTC
>TRBJ2-6|few|TRBD1|TRBV6-1
CASTLLSAGQGASGANVLTF
TGTGCCAGCACCCTACTCTCTGCAGGACAGGGGGCATCTGGGGCCAACGTCCTGACTTTC
>TRBJ1-6|once|NA|TRBV6-2/TRBV6-3
CASSYSMAGMRSNSPLHF
TGTGCCAGCAGTTACTCGATGGCAGGGATGAGAAGTAATTCACCCCTCCACTTT
>TRBJ1-2|NA|TRBD1|TRBV20-1
CSARVVGTGGYYGYTF
TGCAGTGCTAGAGTCGTAGGGACAGGGGGGTACTATGGCTACACCTTC
>TRBJ1-5|NA|TRBD1|TRBV12-3/TRBV12-4
CASSLKRTGGRNQPQHF
TGTGCCAGCAGCCTAAAGCGGACAGGGGGCCGCAATCAGCCCCAGCATTTT
>TRBJ2-3|once|NA|TRBV7-2
CASRGTDTQYF
TGTGCCAGCCGCGGCACAGATACGCAGTATTTT
>TRBJ2-2|once|NA|TRBV7-2
CASSSRGTDGTGELFF
TGTGCCAGCAGCTCACGAGGGACCGATGGAACCGGGGAGCTGTTTTTT
>TRBJ1-3|NA|TRBD1|TRBV6-1
CASSEAGQGRPIYF
TGTGCCAGCAGTGAAGCCGGACAGGGGCGGCCCATATATTTT
>TRBJ1-5|few|NA|TRBV24-1
CATSDYRTVSSNQPQHF
TGTGCCACCAGTGATTATCGGACAGTCAGTAGCAATCAGCCCCAGCATTTT
>TRBJ2-1|NA|TRBD2|TRBV19
CASSSTSGYNEQFF
TGTGCCAGTAGTTCAACTAGCGGCTACAATGAGCAGTTCTTC
>TRBJ1-1|once|TRBD1|TRBV7-8
CASRVGLGTGGMENTEAFF
TGTGCCAGCAGAGTCGGTCTCGGGACAGGGGGCATGGAGAACACTGAAGCTTTCTTT
>TRBJ2-7|NA|TRBD2|TRBV12-3/TRBV12-4
CASSLIGGGRAPHEQYF
TGTGCCAGCAGTTTAATCGGCGGCGGGAGGGCCCCCCACGAGCAGTACTTC
>TRBJ1-2|NA|TRBD1|TRBV7-2
CAGSGSIGQGNYGYTF
TGTGCCGGATCTGGATCTATCGGACAGGGGAACTATGGCTACACCTTC
>TRBJ2-7|NA|NA|TRBV5-1
CASSLGTSGNEQYF
TGCGCCAGCAGCTTGGGGACATCGGGCAACGAGCAGTACTTC
>TRBJ1-2|few|NA|TRBV2
CASSVAPYGYTF
TGTGCCAGCAGTGTAGCACCCTATGGCTACACCTTC
>TRBJ2-7|NA|NA|TRBV21-1
CAGPRGYYEQYF
TGTGCCGGACCGAGGGGTTACTACGAGCAGTACTTC
>TRBJ1-1|NA|NA|TRBV6-2/TRBV6-3
CASSYSGREAFF
TGTGCCAGCAGTTACTCCGGGAGGGAAGCTTTCTTT
>TRBJ1-1|once|TRBD1|TRBV6-2/TRBV6-3
CASGLTGGSRAFF
TGTGCCAGCGGATTGACAGGGGGCTCACGGGCTTTCTTT
>TRBJ1-1|NA|NA|TRBV19
CASTPMRGHTEAFF
TGTGCCAGTACCCCCATGAGAGGGCACACTGAAGCTTTCTTT
>TRBJ2-7|few|NA|TRBV7-9
CASSLTGPPRYEQYF
TGTGCCAGCAGCTTAACAGGGCCGCCGCGCTACGAGCAGTACTTC
>TRBJ2-3|NA|TRBD2|TRBV27
CASSKRRGALTSTDTQYF
TGTGCCAGCAGCAAAAGGCGGGGGGCGCTTACTAGCACAGATACGCAGTATTTT
>TRBJ1-2|once|NA|TRBV6-5
CASSYSLLDGYTF
TGTGCCAGCAGTTATTCTCTTCTGGATGGCTACACCTTC
>TRBJ1-5|NA|TRBD1|TRBV20-1
CSARGGTGGFNQPQHF
TGCAGTGCTAGAGGAGGGACAGGGGGCTTCAATCAGCCCCAGCATTTT
>TRBJ1-1|NA|NA|TRBV7-6
CASSLADTNTEAFF
TGTGCCAGCAGCTTAGCGGACACCAACACTGAAGCTTTCTTT
>TRBJ2-5|NA|NA|TRBV7-9
CASSPNLRDSGYQYF
TGTGCCAGCAGCCCGAATCTTCGGGACTCGGGGTACCAGTACTTC
>TRBJ1-5|few|NA|TRBV4-1
CASSQEVTGDQPQHF
TGCGCCAGCAGCCAAGAAGTCACGGGGGATCAGCCCCAGCATTTT
>TRBJ1-5|NA|NA|TRBV7-2
CASSLAGRPAQHF
TGTGCCAGCAGCTTAGCGGGACGTCCCGCCCAGCATTTT
>TRBJ1-5|NA|NA|TRBV24-1
CATSGPGLNSNQPQHF
TGTGCCACCAGTGGCCCGGGACTTAATAGCAATCAGCCCCAGCATTTT
>TRBJ1-1|NA|NA|TRBV6-1
CASSSPSRAHTEAFF
TGTGCCAGCAGCTCACCAAGTCGAGCCCACACTGAAGCTTTCTTT